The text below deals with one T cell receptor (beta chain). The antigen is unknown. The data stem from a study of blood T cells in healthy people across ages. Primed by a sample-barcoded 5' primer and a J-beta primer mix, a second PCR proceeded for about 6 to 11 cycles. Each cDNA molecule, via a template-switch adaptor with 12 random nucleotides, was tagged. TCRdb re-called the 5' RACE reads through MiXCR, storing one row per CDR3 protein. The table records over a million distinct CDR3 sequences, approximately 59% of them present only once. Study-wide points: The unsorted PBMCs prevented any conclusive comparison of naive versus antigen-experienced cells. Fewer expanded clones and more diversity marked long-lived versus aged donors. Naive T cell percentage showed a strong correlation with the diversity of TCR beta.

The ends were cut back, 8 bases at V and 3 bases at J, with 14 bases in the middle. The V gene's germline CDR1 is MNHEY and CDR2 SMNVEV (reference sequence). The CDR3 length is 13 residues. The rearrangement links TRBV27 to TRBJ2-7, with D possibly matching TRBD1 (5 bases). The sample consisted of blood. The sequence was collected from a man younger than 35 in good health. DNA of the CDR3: TGTGCCAGCCCCTTCAGGGTCCACTACGAGCAGTACTTC. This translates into CASPFRVHYEQYF.